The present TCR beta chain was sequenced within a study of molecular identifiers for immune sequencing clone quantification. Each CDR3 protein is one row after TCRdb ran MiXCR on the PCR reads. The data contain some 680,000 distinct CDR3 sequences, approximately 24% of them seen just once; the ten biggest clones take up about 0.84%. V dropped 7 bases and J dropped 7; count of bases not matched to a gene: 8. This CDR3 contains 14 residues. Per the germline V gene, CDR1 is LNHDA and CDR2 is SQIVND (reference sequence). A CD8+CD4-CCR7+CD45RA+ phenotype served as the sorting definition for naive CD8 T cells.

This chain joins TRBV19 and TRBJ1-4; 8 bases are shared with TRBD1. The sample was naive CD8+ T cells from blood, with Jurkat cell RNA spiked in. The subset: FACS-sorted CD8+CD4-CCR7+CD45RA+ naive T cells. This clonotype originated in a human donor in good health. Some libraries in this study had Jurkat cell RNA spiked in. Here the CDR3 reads CASTPQGVTEKLFF. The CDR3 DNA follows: TGTGCCAGTACCCCACAGGGGGTTACTGAAAAACTGTTTTTT.